This T cell receptor (beta chain) was retrieved from a study of cytomegalovirus exposure and HLA in healthy donors. Regarding the study as a whole: Per a later analysis, HLA-associated TCR beta chains showed more clonal expansion than other, equally common TCR beta chains. A few chains tied to CMV proved CMV antigen-specific in vitro. Later work found that TCR association rates differed between HLA loci; DRB1 had the most and HLA-C the fewest.

The V end lost 2 bases, the J end lost 8 bases, and 13 bases lay between the germline ends. There are 14 residues in the CDR3. The V gene's germline CDR1 is MDHEN and CDR2 SYDVKM. This clone has a handful of counts. Its antigen is undetermined. Vbeta (60) and Jbeta (13) primers were used in the PCR. Here immunoSEQ multiplex PCR was the method, and the copy in TCRdb shows in-frame clones only, minus some. The data hold 150,000 to 200,000 clones, with around 62% observed a single time. The chain has TRBV28 and TRBJ2-1; D is perhaps TRBD1 (6 bases). The specimen sequenced was PBMCs. The sequence came from a man aged 40-49 years in good health and CMV-seronegative. CDR3 sequence (DNA): TGTGCCAGCAGTTTAGGGCAGGGGATCGATGAGCAGTTCTTC. The encoded protein is CASSLGQGIDEQFF.